The 10 T cell receptor beta chains given below trace back to one sample, sequenced in a study of blood T cell repertoires in COVID-19. Assay: immunoSEQ multiplex PCR; the TCRdb copy retains only in-frame clones and omits some. Of around 210,000 clones in the sample, approximately 84% were seen once. Sequenced sample: peripheral blood. Source of these receptors: a woman older than 75 with COVID-19, enrolled during active disease.

The V gene is TRBV5-8, the J gene TRBJ2-7; TRBD1 matches at 7 bases. Germline V gene lookup returns CDR1 SGHTS and CDR2 YDEGEE. The CDR3 extends over 20 amino acids. Losses at the gene ends were 4 bases for V and 3 bases for J; bases not matched to a gene: 25. In nucleotides, the CDR3 is TGTGCCAGCAGCGGAACTGGGGAGACAGGGTTTTTCTTTCAGCTCTACGAGCAGTACTTC. Protein sequence: CASSGTGETGFFFQLYEQYF.

This chain connects TRBV6-2 or TRBV6-3 to TRBJ1-1; the D is unclear. Trimming shortened V by 6 bases and J by 4 bases, and 15 bases separated the two germline ends. Germline CDR1 reads MNHEY; CDR2 reads SVGEGT. The CDR3 runs 14 residues. In DNA form, the CDR3 reads TGTGCCAGCAGCCAGGCCCTCGGGGTCACTGAAGCTTTCTTT. Its protein product is CASSQALGVTEAFF.

The chain has TRBV9 and TRBJ2-2; 11 bases match TRBD2. The CDR3 has 19 amino acids. After removal of 4 bases from V and 1 base from J, the junction contained 12 bases not matched to a gene. From germline, CDR1 is SGDLS and CDR2 YYNGEE. CDR3 nucleotides: TGTGCCAGCAGCTCTGCCGGTAGGCTAGCGGGGGGGAACACCGGGGAGCTGTTTTTT. It yields the protein CASSSAGRLAGGNTGELFF.

The rearrangement uses TRBV6-5 and TRBJ1-5, with D maybe TRBD1 (5 bases). In germline, CDR1 is MNHEY, CDR2 SVGAGI. The CDR3 contains 13 residues. V was pared by 6 bases and J by 7 bases, with 13 bases between. CDR3 sequence reads: CASRRYPGQPQHF. The CDR3 coding sequence is TGTGCCAGCAGACGGTATCCAGGGCAGCCCCAGCATTTT.

The V call is TRBV19, the J call TRBJ1-1, with D tentatively TRBD1 (6 bases). Germline V gives CDR1 LNHDA, CDR2 SQIVND (reference sequence). V gave up 11 bases and J gave up 1 base, with 8 bases separating them. The CDR3 length is 11 residues. The DNA of the CDR3 is TGTGCCTCCAGGGGGAACACTGAAGCTTTCTTT. Amino acid sequence: CASRGNTEAFF.

The rearrangement joins TRBV5-1 to TRBJ2-5; TRBD1 agrees at 10 bases. The V segment lost 4 bases and the J segment 8 bases; nucleotides outside the gene matches: 14. The CDR3 runs 16 residues. CDR1 is SGHRS and CDR2 is YFSETQ in the germline V gene. The CDR3 DNA is TGCGCCAGCAGCCTCACCGGGACAGGGGTTGGTTTAACCCAGTACTTC. This sequence encodes CASSLTGTGVGLTQYF.

V is TRBV12-3 or TRBV12-4 and J is TRBJ1-2; no definite D call. Trimming removed 5 bases at V and 0 bases at J, with 7 bases between. The CDR3 runs to 13 residues. The CDR3 reads CASSGVTNYGYTF. CDR3 coding DNA: TGTGCCAGCAGTGGAGTCACTAACTATGGCTACACCTTC.

The chain employs TRBV7-8 and TRBJ2-7; D remains unclear. With 3 bases removed from V and 6 bases from J, the gap between germline ends came to 9 bases. Germline assignment: CDR1 SGHVS and CDR2 FQNEAQ. The CDR3 contains 12 residues. The CDR3 loop reads CASSLSRIEQYF. CDR3 DNA: TGTGCCAGCAGCTTGTCCCGTATCGAGCAGTACTTC.

The chain has TRBV19 and TRBJ2-5; tentative D call: TRBD2 (7 bases). Germline CDR1 reads LNHDA; CDR2 reads SQIVND (reference sequence). V was trimmed by 5 bases and J by 5 bases, leaving 18 bases between them. The CDR3 is 15 amino acids. In nucleotides, the CDR3 is TGTGCCAGTAGTGCGCTCGGGGGGCTTGCGGAGACCCAGTACTTC. Translated, it gives CASSALGGLAETQYF.

This clone came up once. This sequence joins TRBV18 and TRBJ2-1; 7 bases map to TRBD2. This CDR3 comprises 14 residues. The trim removed 4 bases at V and 6 bases at J, leaving 6 bases unmatched. Germline lookup yields CDR1 KGHSH and CDR2 LQKENI. CDR3 sequence: CASSRGGEANEQFF. In DNA form, the CDR3 reads TGTGCCAGCTCACGGGGAGGGGAGGCCAATGAGCAGTTCTTC.